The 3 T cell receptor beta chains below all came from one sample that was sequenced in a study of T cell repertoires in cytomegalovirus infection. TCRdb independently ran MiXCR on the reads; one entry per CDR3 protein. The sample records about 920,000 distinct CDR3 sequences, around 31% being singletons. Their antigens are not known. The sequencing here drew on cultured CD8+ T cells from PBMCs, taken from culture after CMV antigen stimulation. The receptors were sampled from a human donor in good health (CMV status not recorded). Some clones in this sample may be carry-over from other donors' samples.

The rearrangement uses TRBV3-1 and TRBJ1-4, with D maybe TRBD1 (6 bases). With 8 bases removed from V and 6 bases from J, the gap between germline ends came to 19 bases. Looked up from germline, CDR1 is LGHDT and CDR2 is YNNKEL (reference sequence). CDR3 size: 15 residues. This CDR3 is CASGTRTVNYEKLFF. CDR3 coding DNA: TGTGCCAGCGGAACTAGGACAGTTAATTATGAAAAACTGTTTTTT.

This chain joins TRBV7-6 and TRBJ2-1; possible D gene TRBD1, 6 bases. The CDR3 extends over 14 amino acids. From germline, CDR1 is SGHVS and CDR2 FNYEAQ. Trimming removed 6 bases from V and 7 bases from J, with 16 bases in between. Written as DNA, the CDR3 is TGTGCCAGCAGTACTGGACAGCGGATGAATGAGCAGTTCTTC. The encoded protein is CASSTGQRMNEQFF.

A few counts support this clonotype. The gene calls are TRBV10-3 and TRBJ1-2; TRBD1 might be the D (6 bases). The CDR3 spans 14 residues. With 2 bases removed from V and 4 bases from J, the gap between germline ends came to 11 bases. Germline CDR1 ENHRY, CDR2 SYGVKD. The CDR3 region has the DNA TGTGCCATCAGTGAGCAAGGGGGGACCTATGGCTACACCTTC. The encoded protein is CAISEQGGTYGYTF.